Below are 7 T cell receptor beta chains sequenced from a single sample in a study of shared clonotypes between healthy human individuals. Method: immunoSEQ multiplex PCR; TCRdb's copy keeps in-frame clones and lacks some. The table records 700,000 or so clones, approximately 75% of them present only once. Input material: memory CD4+ T cells sorted from blood. Subset in this sample: CD45RA-negative fraction. The receptor set was obtained from a woman aged 30 to 39 in good health.

J is TRBJ1-5 and V is TRBV5-1; D gene ambiguous. CDR1 SGHRS and CDR2 YFSETQ come from the germline V gene. V lost 1 base and J 5 bases, leaving 10 bases between the germline ends. The CDR3 sequence is 14 residues long. CDR3 sequence: CASSLYGEDQPQHF. CDR3 nucleotides: TGCGCCAGCAGCTTGTACGGAGAAGATCAGCCCCAGCATTTT.

The chain joins TRBV5-1 to TRBJ1-5; D gene ambiguous. There are 14 residues in the CDR3. Germline V gene lookup returns CDR1 SGHRS and CDR2 YFSETQ. Trimming took off 4 bases at V and 5 bases at J, with 13 bases between the two ends. For the CDR3, the DNA is TGCGCCAGCAGCCCGAGTGGGCCTGATCAGCCCCAGCATTTT. The encoded protein is CASSPSGPDQPQHF.

The gene calls are TRBV11-3 and TRBJ2-2, with unresolved D. Germline V gene data show CDR1 as SGHNT and CDR2 as YENEEA. The ends were cut back, 1 base at V and 4 bases at J, with 4 bases in the middle. The CDR3 runs 13 residues. CDR3 in amino acids: CASSLVATGELFF. As DNA, the CDR3 is TGTGCCAGCAGCTTAGTGGCCACCGGGGAGCTGTTTTTT.

This chain joins TRBV15 and TRBJ2-1; 7 bases align to TRBD2. V trimming: 5 bases; J trimming: 3 bases; junction bases outside the gene matches: 7. The germline gives CDR1 LNHNV, CDR2 YYDKDF (reference sequence). This CDR3 has 15 residues. The CDR3, as DNA: TGTGCCACCAGCTGGGGAGGGTTTCTCTACAATGAGCAGTTCTTC. Translating it yields CATSWGGFLYNEQFF.

The chain employs TRBV4-1 and TRBJ2-3; D may correspond to TRBD1 or TRBD2 (5 bases each). The CDR3 covers 18 residues. With 3 bases removed from V and 1 base from J, the gap between germline ends came to 20 bases. Germline CDR1 MGHRA, CDR2 YSYEKL. This CDR3 is CASSHCLGTGGCTDTQYF. In nucleotides, the CDR3 is TGCGCCAGCAGCCATTGTTTGGGTACAGGAGGTTGCACAGATACGCAGTATTTT.

As to this clone: The same CDR3 also results from other DNA sequences found in this sample. The chain couples TRBV19 to TRBJ1-1; tentatively, D is TRBD1 (5 bases). The germline V gene has CDR1 LNHDA and CDR2 SQIVND (reference sequence). The V end lost 2 bases, the J end lost 5 bases, and 9 bases lay between the germline ends. The CDR3 contains 13 residues. CDR3 region: CASSIKGVTEAFF. DNA for the CDR3: TGTGCCAGTAGTATAAAAGGGGTTACTGAAGCTTTCTTT.

This clone was seen a handful of times. The chain couples TRBV4-1 to TRBJ1-5; D is perhaps TRBD1 (5 bases). The CDR3 spans 13 residues. The V gene lost 4 bases and the J gene lost 5 bases, with 9 bases spanning the gap. Germline loops: CDR1 MGHRA, CDR2 YSYEKL. CDR3 in amino acids: CASSPTEDQPQHF. Written as DNA, the CDR3 is TGCGCCAGCAGCCCGACAGAAGATCAGCCCCAGCATTTT.